This section outlines one T cell receptor beta chain sequence together with its context. As yet, its antigen is unknown. This CDR3 spans 14 amino acids. V shed 5 bases and J shed 0 bases, with 11 bases lying between them. CDR1 and CDR2 from the germline V gene are KGHSH and LQKENI. These data belong to a study of T cell responses to AZD1222 COVID-19 vaccine. General study points: Spike-specific TCR breadth and depth both grew after two AZD1222 doses. The CD4 TCRs associated with vaccination extended across spike and predominated at 160-218 and 743-854.

The assay was immunoSEQ multiplex PCR, and TCRdb's table has in-frame clones only and misses some. The data show about 110,000 clones, roughly 91% seen once. This specimen was peripheral blood, taken 28 days after the second AZD1222 dose. The clonotype was recovered from an adult who received the AZD1222 COVID-19 vaccine. This chain connects TRBV18 to TRBJ2-7; maybe TRBD1 (6 bases). The CDR3 DNA is TGTGCCAGCTCAGAGAGACAGGACTCCTACGAGCAGTACTTC. Translation gives CASSERQDSYEQYF. The full variable domain, rest sourced from reference TRBV18 and TRBJ2-7, is NAGVMQNPRHLVRRRGQEARLRCSPMKGHSHVYWYRQLPEEGLKFMVYLQKENIIDESGMPKERFSAEFPKEGPSILRIQQVVRGDSAAYFCASSERQDSYEQYFGPGTRLTVT.